These 9 T cell receptor beta chains share one sample of origin, sequenced in a study of blood T cell repertoires in COVID-19 (TCRdb year 2020). Preparation of the library involved the immunoSEQ multiplex PCR assay. TCRdb provides this immuneACCESS table in a form limited to in-frame rearrangements. Some clones are lacking; in checked studies, under half of them reflect an unresolved V gene, and why the rest are absent is not known. Here the sample has some 120,000 clones; about 74% occur a single time. More than 5% of the sample belongs to the ten largest clones. Sequenced input: peripheral blood. The receptors here all came from a man aged 55 to 70 with acute or convalescent COVID-19.

The chain recombines TRBV5-1 with TRBJ2-2, with 11 bases matching TRBD1. Germline V gene sequence: CDR1 SGHRS, CDR2 YFSETQ. CDR3 size: 15 residues. Trimming at V came to 5 bases and at J to 5 bases, leaving 5 bases not matched to a gene. The CDR3 is CASRLGQGETGELFF. The CDR3 nucleotides read TGCGCCAGCAGGCTGGGACAGGGGGAGACCGGGGAGCTGTTTTTT.

The chain has TRBV7-2 and TRBJ1-2; D uncertain. CDR1 and CDR2 from the germline V gene are SGHTA and FQGNSA. This CDR3 is built from 14 residues. The germline V and J ends were trimmed by 3 bases and 5 bases, with 13 bases remaining between them. In nucleotides, the CDR3 is TGTGCCAGCAGCTTCGATGCAGGCCAATATGGCTACACCTTC. Amino acid sequence: CASSFDAGQYGYTF.

The chain uses TRBV27 and TRBJ1-2; weak D call: TRBD1 (5 bases). V dropped 5 bases and J dropped 5 bases, with 18 bases sitting between them. CDR3 length: 15 residues. Germline V CDR1 and CDR2: MNHEY, SMNVEV (reference sequence). DNA of the CDR3: TGTGCCAGCAGTCCTTTGGACATCCCGGGTTATGGCTACACCTTC. As protein: CASSPLDIPGYGYTF.

This clone was seen only a few times. The chain recombines TRBV5-6 with TRBJ2-1, with D possibly TRBD1 on 6 matching bases. Germline V lookup: CDR1 SGHDT, CDR2 YYEEEE. V lost 4 bases, J lost 3 bases, and 20 bases lay in between. The CDR3 runs 17 residues. CDR3 protein: CASSLDGGNNIYNEQFF. The CDR3 DNA sequence: TGTGCCAGCAGCCTAGATGGGGGCAACAATATCTACAATGAGCAGTTCTTC.

The V gene is TRBV2, the J gene TRBJ2-1; D perhaps matches TRBD2 (6 bases). Trimming took off 0 bases at V and 8 bases at J, with 17 bases between the two ends. Germline V lookup: CDR1 SNHLY, CDR2 FYNNEI. The CDR3 sequence is 16 residues long. The CDR3: CASSEATRLVVDEQFF. The DNA for the CDR3 is TGTGCCAGCAGTGAAGCCACCCGACTAGTTGTCGATGAGCAGTTCTTC.

J is TRBJ2-6 and V is TRBV5-1; tentatively, D is TRBD1 (5 bases). V was clipped by 0 bases and J by 1 base, with 14 bases between them. This CDR3 spans 18 amino acids. CDR1 SGHRS and CDR2 YFSETQ come from the germline V gene. The CDR3 coding sequence is TGCGCCAGCAGCTTGGGGCTCAGGGAAGGTTCTGGGGCCAACGTCCTGACTTTC. Protein product: CASSLGLREGSGANVLTF.

This rearrangement joins TRBV7-6 to TRBJ1-5; possibly TRBD1 for D (6 bases). Germline CDR1 is SGHVS and CDR2 is FNYEAQ. This CDR3 is built from 14 residues. Trimming took 5 bases from V and 4 from J, leaving 12 bases between them. The CDR3 DNA sequence: TGTGCCAGCAGCGCCGCCAGGGGAAATCAGCCCCAGCATTTT. Encoded protein: CASSAARGNQPQHF.

This clone was counted once. J is TRBJ2-5 and V is TRBV2, with 8 bases aligning to TRBD2. The CDR3 runs 14 residues. Per the germline V gene, CDR1 is SNHLY and CDR2 is FYNNEI. Trimming took 4 bases from V and 5 from J; bases not matched to a gene: 6. As DNA, the CDR3 is TGTGCCAGCAGTGTAGTTAGCGGGGCCGAGACCCAGTACTTC. Its protein product is CASSVVSGAETQYF.

The chain couples TRBV29-1 to TRBJ1-1; 9 bases match TRBD1. Looked up from germline, CDR1 is SQVTM and CDR2 is ANQGSEA. This CDR3 contains 12 residues. V lost 7 bases to trimming and J lost 1 base; unmatched junction nucleotides: 1. CDR3 sequence (DNA): TGCAGCGGGGGACAGGGGAACACTGAAGCTTTCTTT. It is translated as CSGGQGNTEAFF.